Below, one T cell receptor beta chain is given with its context. As yet, its antigen is unknown. The naive CD8+ gate required CD45RO-CCR7+CD27+CD95- phenotype. Libraries were UMI-labeled 5' RACE TRB cDNA. With the 5' RACE reads reprocessed, TCRdb shows one record per CDR3 protein and no DNA. The repertoire table contains around 84,000 distinct CDR3 sequences. These data come from a study of CXCR3-negative and CXCR3-positive naive CD8 T cells. Findings of the study overall: In naive cells, CXCR3-negative and CXCR3-positive subsets had similar TRBV-TRBJ usage; memory cells differed. TRB CDR3s of CXCR3-positive naive cells were more hydrophobic than those of CXCR3-negative naive cells. Memory CD8+ cells had much lower diversity, and both naive subsets had comparably high diversity.

The CDR3 sequence is 13 residues long. CDR1 and CDR2 from the germline V gene are SGHRS and YFSETQ. This sequence was found in a human donor in good health. Some clones in this sample may be carry-over from other donors' samples. Material: naive CXCR3+ CD8+ T cells from blood. Subset indicated: CD45RO-CCR7+CD27+CD95- naive CD8+ T cells expressing CXCR3 (TNR3+). The chain carries TRBV5-1 and TRBJ2-1; TCRdb calls TRBD1, which cannot be checked without DNA. CDR3 sequence reads: CASQGASYNEQFF.